Following are 26 T cell receptor beta chains from one sample sequenced in a study of shared clonotypes between healthy human individuals. Only in-frame clones appear in the TCRdb table, and some are missing; sequencing was by immunoSEQ multiplex PCR. This sample carries 95,000 to 120,000 clones, around 68% of them seen once, and the ten largest clones take about 24%. The sequenced sample was memory CD8+ T cells sorted from blood. Subset specified: CD45RO+ cells pooled with CCR7-negative TemRA cells. The receptors derive from a woman aged 30 to 39 in good health.

The rearrangement uses TRBV7-6 and TRBJ2-6, with a tentative D call TRBD1 (5 bases). The CDR3 length is 17 residues. The ends were cut back, 5 bases at V and 0 bases at J, with 14 bases in the middle. Germline CDR1 and CDR2: SGHVS and FNYEAQ. CDR3 DNA: TGTGCCAGCAGCCAGGTCCACAGGAGCTCTGGGGCCAACGTCCTGACTTTC. Encoded protein: CASSQVHRSSGANVLTF.

The gene calls are TRBV25-1 and TRBJ2-7; 10 bases fit TRBD1. After removal of 4 bases from V and 5 bases from J, the junction contained 5 bases not matched to a gene. CDR3 length: 14 residues. From germline, CDR1 is MGHDK and CDR2 SYGVNS. DNA for the CDR3: TGTGCCAGCAGTGCCCGGGACAGGGGCAACGAGCAGTACTTC. It codes for CASSARDRGNEQYF.

The chain is built from TRBV6-9 and TRBJ1-5; D is perhaps TRBD1 (5 bases). CDR1 is MNHGY, CDR2 SVAAGI, per germline. Trimming stripped 3 bases from V and 1 base from J, with 10 bases between. This CDR3 spans 15 amino acids. The chain's CDR3 is CASSYRVDSNQPQHF. CDR3 DNA: TGTGCCAGCAGTTACAGGGTCGACAGCAATCAGCCCCAGCATTTT.

The chain is built from TRBV7-9 and TRBJ2-1; possibly TRBD2 for D (6 bases). V gave up 0 bases and J gave up 6 bases, with 18 bases separating them. The CDR3 spans 17 residues. From germline, CDR1 is SEHNR and CDR2 FQNEAQ (reference sequence). CDR3 amino acids: CASSLAQDYAGRNEQFF. CDR3 coding DNA: TGTGCCAGCAGCTTAGCTCAGGACTACGCCGGGCGCAATGAGCAGTTCTTC.

The chain has TRBV5-1 and TRBJ2-7, with D perhaps assigned TRBD1 or TRBD2 (5 bases each). With 4 bases removed from V and 6 bases from J, the gap between germline ends came to 17 bases. There are 14 residues in the CDR3. The germline gives CDR1 SGHRS, CDR2 YFSETQ. The CDR3 here is CASSPGTGPLEQYF. The CDR3 DNA follows: TGCGCCAGCAGCCCAGGGACCGGTCCTCTCGAGCAGTACTTC.

This chain connects TRBV10-3 to TRBJ2-7; 7 bases are a match to TRBD1. The CDR3 is 12 residues long. Germline CDR1 is ENHRY and CDR2 is SYGVKD. The J segment lost 7 bases and the V segment lost 6 bases, leaving 6 bases of the junction unmatched. CDR3 nucleotides: TGTGCCATCAGCGAACAGGGGTGGGAGCAGTACTTC. Translated, it gives CAISEQGWEQYF.

The rearrangement joins TRBV5-6 to TRBJ2-7, with 9 bases aligning to TRBD1. Germline lookup yields CDR1 SGHDT and CDR2 YYEEEE. With V trimmed by 2 bases and J by 3 bases, 6 bases remained unmatched. The CDR3 contains 15 residues. This chain's CDR3 is CASSFPGQGSYEQYF. In DNA form, the CDR3 reads TGTGCCAGCAGCTTCCCGGGACAGGGAAGCTACGAGCAGTACTTC.

This sequence joins TRBV6-6 and TRBJ2-7; D gene uncertain. In germline, CDR1 is MNHNY, CDR2 SVGAGI (reference sequence). The CDR3 is 13 residues long. Trimming removed 2 bases from V and 2 bases from J, with 7 bases in between. CDR3 amino acids: CASSYVTPYEQYF. The CDR3, as DNA: TGTGCCAGCAGTTACGTAACACCCTACGAGCAGTACTTC.

The V call is TRBV11-1, the J call TRBJ1-2; no reliable D call. Germline V gives CDR1 SGHAT, CDR2 FQDESV (reference sequence). The CDR3 consists of 14 residues. Trimming took 4 bases from V and 0 from J, leaving 9 bases between them. The CDR3 DNA sequence: TGTGCCAGCAGCTCCGGGCCCCCTAACTATGGCTACACCTTC. Amino acid sequence: CASSSGPPNYGYTF.

At least ten counts were recorded for this clone. The V gene is TRBV5-5, the J gene TRBJ1-1, with D uncertain. The length of the CDR3 is 13 residues. The germline CDR1 and CDR2 sequences are SGHKS and YYEKEE (reference sequence). V was pared by 1 base and J by 7 bases, with 11 bases between. The DNA of the CDR3 is TGTGCCAGCAGCTTGTTGCAGGACCGTGAAGCTTTCTTT. This encodes CASSLLQDREAFF.

This clone has only a few counts. The CDR3 bases are TGTGCCAGCAGTTACCGGCAGCGGAACTATGGCTACACCTTC. It yields the protein CASSYRQRNYGYTF. J is TRBJ1-2 and V is TRBV6-5; D is unresolved. Germline CDR1 MNHEY, CDR2 SVGAGI. CDR3 size: 14 residues. Deletions cut 2 bases from V and 2 bases from J, with 9 bases between.

This chain joins TRBV7-9 and TRBJ2-7; a weak D match, TRBD1 (6 bases). The CDR3 contains 16 residues. Deletions cut 5 bases from V and 2 bases from J, with 19 bases between. Germline V gene data show CDR1 as SEHNR and CDR2 as FQNEAQ (reference sequence). The CDR3: CASSPMSGAQTYEQYF. The CDR3 DNA sequence: TGTGCCAGCAGCCCCATGTCAGGGGCCCAGACCTACGAGCAGTACTTC.

Of note for this clone: The same CDR3 arises from other DNA sequences in this sample as well. V and J are TRBV7-9 and TRBJ2-7; no definite D call. The CDR3 is 14 amino acids. Germline V gene lookup returns CDR1 SEHNR and CDR2 FQNEAQ (reference sequence). The V and J ends lost 0 bases and 3 bases respectively, with 9 bases between them. The CDR3 loop reads CASSLALTDYEQYF. The CDR3 bases are TGTGCCAGCAGCTTAGCGCTAACAGACTACGAGCAGTACTTC.

This clone turned up a few times. This chain joins TRBV6-1 and TRBJ1-3; TRBD1 is a possible D gene (5 bases). V was clipped by 1 base and J by 0 bases, with 13 bases between them. The CDR3 is made up of 17 amino acids. CDR1 and CDR2 (germline): MNHNS, SASEGT. The CDR3 here is CASSEVWWGLSGNTIYF. DNA for the CDR3: TGTGCCAGCAGTGAAGTTTGGTGGGGCCTCTCTGGAAACACCATATATTTT.

The chain combines TRBV19 with TRBJ2-1, with TRBD2 matching over 9 bases. This CDR3 is built from 17 residues. Germline V gene data show CDR1 as LNHDA and CDR2 as SQIVND (reference sequence). V was clipped by 3 bases and J by 9 bases; unmatched bases: 15. CDR3 residues: CASSIWAFGGRDGEQFF. In nucleotides, the CDR3 is TGTGCCAGTAGTATTTGGGCCTTTGGCGGGAGGGATGGTGAGCAGTTCTTC. Based on the CDR3 plus reference TRBV19 and TRBJ2-1, the full variable domain is DGGITQSPKYLFRKEGQNVTLSCEQNLNHDAMYWYRQDPGQGLRLIYYSQIVNDFQKGDIAEGYSVSREKKESFPLTVTSAQKNPTAFYLCASSIWAFGGRDGEQFFGPGTRLTVL.

This clone was recorded at least ten times. CDR3 nucleotides: TGCAGCGTTGCGGAGGGGTCAACCTACGAGCAGTACTTC. Translation: CSVAEGSTYEQYF. The rearrangement links TRBV29-1 to TRBJ2-7, with D possibly TRBD2 on 6 matching bases. Per germline, CDR1 SQVTM and CDR2 ANQGSEA. The CDR3 length is 13 residues. Between the trimmed V and J ends, which lost 4 bases and 2 bases, there was a span of 12 bases.

The genes are TRBV4-1 and TRBJ2-2; TRBD1 matches 8 bases. V lost 4 bases, J lost 4 bases, and 14 bases stayed unmatched. CDR1 is MGHRA, CDR2 YSYEKL, per germline. This CDR3 contains 18 residues. CDR3 residues: CASSLGTGFIWGTGELFF. For the CDR3, the DNA is TGCGCCAGCAGCCTCGGGACAGGTTTTATTTGGGGCACCGGGGAGCTGTTTTTT.

This rearrangement joins TRBV15 to TRBJ2-5, with TRBD1 matching over 8 bases. With V trimmed by 5 bases and J by 5 bases, 10 bases remained unmatched. In germline, CDR1 is LNHNV, CDR2 YYDKDF (reference sequence). The CDR3 covers 15 residues. Here the CDR3 DNA reads TGTGCCACCAGCCCCCGGTCAACAGGGGGGGAGACCCAGTACTTC. Translated, it gives CATSPRSTGGETQYF.

The rearrangement links TRBV5-1 to TRBJ2-7; tentative D call: TRBD1 (5 bases). V dropped 4 bases and J dropped 0 bases, with 11 bases sitting between them. Germline V gives CDR1 SGHRS, CDR2 YFSETQ. This CDR3 has 14 amino acids. The CDR3 nucleotides are TGCGCCAGCAGCCTAAGGCAGGGCTCCTACGAGCAGTACTTC. Residues: CASSLRQGSYEQYF.

In regard to this clone: With only one base between it and a far larger clone, this is likely a read error. The CDR3 DNA reads TGTGCCAGCAGCTTAATGATTGTAGGACAGGGCATAAACACTGAAGCTTTCTTT. Translated: CASSLMIVGQGINTEAFF. The chain joins TRBV7-9 to TRBJ1-1; TRBD1 matches at 8 bases. The CDR3 contains 18 residues. Unmatched junction bases numbered 13, after V lost 2 bases and J lost 2 bases. Germline V gene data show CDR1 as SEHNR and CDR2 as FQNEAQ (reference sequence).

The chain combines TRBV7-9 with TRBJ2-5; a weak D match, TRBD2 (6 bases). The J call may be incorrect, as the DNA end agrees better with TRBJ2-7. Germline V lookup: CDR1 SEHNR, CDR2 FQNEAQ (reference sequence). The CDR3 is made up of 16 amino acids. For the CDR3, the DNA is TGTGCCAGCAGCTTAGGTAGCGGCCGAATATTTTACGAGCAGTACTTC. Protein sequence: CASSLGSGRIFYEQYF.

This clone was seen more than once but under ten times. The chain carries TRBV7-9 and TRBJ1-2; 10 nucleotides align to TRBD1. The CDR3 is made up of 14 amino acids. Germline V gene sequence: CDR1 SEHNR, CDR2 FQNEAQ (reference sequence). J was trimmed by 3 bases and V by 4 bases; bases with no gene match: 2. The CDR3 spells CASSSDRGDYGYTF. Written as DNA, the CDR3 is TGTGCCAGCAGCTCGGACAGGGGGGACTATGGCTACACCTTC.

This clone has just a few counts. The V call is TRBV7-9, the J call TRBJ2-7; possible D gene TRBD2, 6 bases. From germline, CDR1 is SEHNR and CDR2 FQNEAQ (reference sequence). This CDR3 has 15 amino acids. V shed 5 bases and J shed 2 bases, with 16 bases lying between them. CDR3 in DNA: TGTGCCAGCAGCCCCGGGTGGGGGGACGCCTACGAGCAGTACTTC. It encodes CASSPGWGDAYEQYF.

The chain couples TRBV18 to TRBJ1-2; 7 bases map to TRBD1. Per the germline V gene, CDR1 is KGHSH and CDR2 is LQKENI. V lost 3 bases, J lost 4 bases, and 14 bases stayed unmatched. This CDR3 is 17 amino acids long. CDR3 amino acids: CASSPRLGDSRIYGYTF. CDR3 bases: TGTGCCAGCTCACCGAGACTTGGGGACAGTCGGATCTATGGCTACACCTTC.

The CDR3 protein is CASSFRDADYGYTF. CDR3 nucleotide sequence: TGCGCCAGCAGCTTCCGGGACGCAGACTATGGCTACACCTTC. The chain links TRBV5-1 to TRBJ1-2, with D tentatively TRBD1 (5 bases). Per the germline V gene, CDR1 is SGHRS and CDR2 is YFSETQ. The CDR3 runs 14 residues. Trimming removed 2 bases from V and 3 bases from J, with 11 bases in between.

The rearrangement uses TRBV5-4 and TRBJ2-1; D gene ambiguous. The CDR3 is 15 amino acids. V was cut by 4 bases and J by 5 bases, with 16 bases left in between. The germline V gene encodes CDR1 SGHNT and CDR2 YYREEE (reference sequence). CDR3 DNA: TGTGCCAGCAGCGCACAGATAACGACCGACAATGAGCAGTTCTTC. Its translation: CASSAQITTDNEQFF. The whole variable domain, remainder taken from reference TRBV5-4 and TRBJ2-1, is ETGVTQSPTHLIKTRGQQVTLRCSSQSGHNTVSWYQQALGQGPQFIFQYYREEENGRGNFPPRFSGLQFPNYSSELNVNALELDDSALYLCASSAQITTDNEQFFGPGTRLTVL.